This T cell receptor (beta chain) appears in the sequencing data of a study of blood T cell repertoires in COVID-19. This table comes from immunoSEQ multiplex PCR, and its TCRdb copy is limited to in-frame clones, with some not included. The repertoire holds under 250,000 clones, with under 90% as singletons. This CDR3 comprises 14 residues. The TCR was taken from a woman between 50 and 59 years old who had been exposed to COVID-19. The sequenced sample was PBMCs or T cells enriched from blood (not recorded which). The chain joins TRBV12-2 to TRBJ2-7; the D call of TRBD2 is as the table states it, not checked on the DNA. TRBV12-2 is marked as a pseudogene. CDR3 amino acids: CASRFREVSYEQYF. The CDR3 coding sequence is TGTGCAAGTCGCTTTCGGGAGGTGTCCTACGAGCAGTACTTC.